The entry below gives a single T cell receptor (beta chain) sequence along with its context. Antigen specificity is unknown. TCRdb's copy holds only in-frame clones and misses some; the assay was immunoSEQ multiplex PCR. The sample has about 110,000 clones; approximately 90% are singletons. It was autoimmune disease history or systemic immunosuppression that excluded patients. This entry belongs to a study of OX40 agonist ivuxolimab in advanced cancers. For the study at large: Patients were around 83% male with ages about 20 to 79, mean about 54. General study points: Among the lowest peripheral clonal expansion occurred in 0.1-3.0 mg/kg partial responders. Expanded clones belonging to CD8+ T cells outnumbered, on average, those of CD4+.

The CDR3 spans 15 residues. Germline V CDR1 and CDR2: SGDLS, YYNGEE. J was trimmed by 9 bases and V by 4 bases; bases with no gene match: 4. This sample comprised CD4+ or CD8+ T cells sorted from blood, obtained in a trial of the OX40 agonist ivuxolimab. The sequence was obtained from an adult with an advanced solid tumor such as melanoma, head and neck, liver or kidney cancer. This chain connects TRBV9 to TRBJ2-1; 16 bases match TRBD2. The DNA for the CDR3 is TGTGCCAGCAGCCCCGGGACTAGCGGGAGGGGTGAGCAGTTCTTC. It codes for CASSPGTSGRGEQFF.